This TCR beta chain was recorded in a study of CD8+CD57+ T cells in acquired aplastic anemia. This CDR3 is 15 amino acids long. The germline V and J ends were trimmed by 6 bases and 0 bases, with 14 bases remaining between them. The germline gives CDR1 WSHSY, CDR2 SAAADI. Both TCR beta VDJ combination and CDR3 sequence profiling were carried out. Genomic DNA was the template for this profiling. TCRdb fed the reads into MiXCR, producing one record per CDR3 protein. Of 75,000 to 100,000 distinct CDR3 sequences in the sample, 55% to 75% are singletons; the top ten hold 50% to 70%. This clonotype was observed once. Sequenced patients had shown CD8+CD57+ cell expansion by flow cytometry.

This chain joins TRBV10-2 and TRBJ1-2; D might be TRBD1 (5 bases). The sequenced sample was sorted CD4+, CD8+, or CD8+CD57+ T cells (not recorded which) from PBMCs. The sequence was collected from a human donor with aplastic anemia. CDR3 residues: CASRRDHRANYGYTF. CDR3 coding DNA: TGCGCCAGCAGACGGGACCACCGGGCTAACTATGGCTACACCTTC.